These 8 T cell receptor beta chains were sequenced from one sample in a study of blood T cell repertoires in COVID-19. Sequencing was performed with immunoSEQ multiplex PCR; in TCRdb, only in-frame clones are kept and a portion is missing. The sample holds more than 60,000 clones, 70% to 85% seen once. The sample was peripheral blood. Every receptor here comes from a man between 45 and 60 years old with COVID-19, enrolled during active disease.

The rearrangement uses TRBV7-2 and TRBJ2-2, with D possibly TRBD1 on 6 matching bases. CDR1 is SGHTA, CDR2 FQGNSA, per germline. The CDR3 contains 14 residues. V was clipped by 5 bases and J by 3 bases, with 10 bases between them. DNA of the CDR3: TGTGCCAGCAGCGCACAGGGTGACACCGGGGAGCTGTTTTTT. Amino acids: CASSAQGDTGELFF.

The V gene is TRBV6-6, the J gene TRBJ1-4; D is undetermined. Per the germline V gene, CDR1 is MNHNY and CDR2 is SVGAGI (reference sequence). The CDR3 loop spans 17 amino acids. V was shortened by 5 bases and J by 0 bases, with 16 bases between the two germline ends. In DNA form, the CDR3 reads TGTGCCAGCAGTCAATTACCCGGTCGAGCAACTAATGAAAAACTGTTTTTT. Amino acid sequence: CASSQLPGRATNEKLFF.

The chain has TRBV9 and TRBJ2-6, with TRBD2 matching 7 bases. The CDR3 length is 17 residues. Germline V gene lookup returns CDR1 SGDLS and CDR2 YYNGEE. V shed 4 bases, J shed 1 base, and the junction held 8 bases outside the gene matches. Here the CDR3 DNA reads TGTGCCAGCAGCACCAGGACTAGGGGTTCTGGGGCCAACGTCCTGACTTTC. The encoded protein is CASSTRTRGSGANVLTF.

The V gene is TRBV4-3, the J gene TRBJ2-1; 12 nucleotides align to TRBD1. The CDR3 has 17 amino acids. After removal of 4 bases from V and 9 bases from J, the junction contained 13 bases not matched to a gene. In germline, CDR1 is LGHNA, CDR2 YSLEER. The chain's CDR3 is CASSLRPGQGAQGEQFF. CDR3 nucleotides: TGCGCCAGCAGCCTGAGGCCGGGACAGGGGGCTCAGGGTGAGCAGTTCTTC.

The chain has TRBV18 and TRBJ2-5; D remains ambiguous. This CDR3 is built from 13 residues. The germline CDR1 and CDR2 sequences are KGHSH and LQKENI. V lost 3 bases to trimming and J lost 0 bases, with 5 bases between them. The CDR3: CASSPTNQETQYF. The CDR3 nucleotides read TGTGCCAGCTCACCCACTAACCAAGAGACCCAGTACTTC.

The rearrangement uses TRBV24-1 and TRBJ2-1; TRBD1 matches 8 bases. The V gene's germline CDR1 is KGHDR and CDR2 SFDVKD. The CDR3 sequence is 16 residues long. V shed 3 bases and J 6 bases; nucleotides not matched to a gene: 9. CDR3: CATSDTRQGPTNEQFF. CDR3 DNA: TGTGCCACCAGTGATACCCGACAGGGGCCAACCAATGAGCAGTTCTTC.

The chain carries TRBV5-1 and TRBJ1-6; D gene ambiguous. Germline CDR1 SGHRS, CDR2 YFSETQ. This CDR3 is built from 17 residues. Trimming removed 1 base at V and 0 bases at J, with 11 bases between. CDR3 protein: CASSLTQQSSYNSPLHF. The CDR3 nucleotides read TGCGCCAGCAGCTTGACCCAACAGAGCTCCTATAATTCACCCCTCCACTTT.

The chain is built from TRBV6-1 and TRBJ2-7, with TRBD1 matching 8 bases. CDR1 MNHNS and CDR2 SASEGT come from the germline V gene. The CDR3 length is 15 residues. V lost 1 base to trimming and J lost 1 base; unmatched junction nucleotides: 3. In nucleotides, the CDR3 is TGTGCCAGCAGTGAAGACAGGGGGAGATCCTACGAGCAGTACTTC. It codes for CASSEDRGRSYEQYF.